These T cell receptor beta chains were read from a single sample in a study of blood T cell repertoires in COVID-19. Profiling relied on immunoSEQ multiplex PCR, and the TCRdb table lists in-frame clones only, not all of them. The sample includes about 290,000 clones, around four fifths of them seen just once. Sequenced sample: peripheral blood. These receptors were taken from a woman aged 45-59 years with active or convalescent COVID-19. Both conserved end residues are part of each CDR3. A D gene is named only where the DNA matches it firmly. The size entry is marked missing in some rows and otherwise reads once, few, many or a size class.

TGTGCCAGCAGCCAAGGCGGGGGTACGGAGCAGTACTTC | CASSQGGGTEQYF | TRBV7-2 | TRBD2 | TRBJ2-7 | -
TGTGCCAGCAGCTTAACAGGGACAAGTCGGGAGACCCAGTACTTC | CASSLTGTSRETQYF | TRBV7-3 | - | TRBJ2-5 | once
TGTGCCAGCAGCCCCGCGGGGACGGGCCTCAATGAGCAGTTCTTC | CASSPAGTGLNEQFF | TRBV6-2/TRBV6-3 | - | TRBJ2-1 | -
TGTGCCAGCAGCCACTCGCTAGCGGAAGCTATGCAGTTCTTC | CASSHSLAEAMQFF | TRBV28 | TRBD2 | TRBJ2-1 | -
TGTGCCAGCAGCCAAGGACTAGTCAGACGGGAGCTGTTTTTT | CASSQGLVRRELFF | TRBV27 | TRBD2 | TRBJ2-2 | -
TGCGCCAGCAGCTTGGGCCGGCTAGACCCCCAAGAGACCCAGTACTTC | CASSLGRLDPQETQYF | TRBV5-1 | - | TRBJ2-5 | -
TGTGCCAGCAGCTTAACTGCGGGGGGGGGTCGGGAGACCCAGTACTTC | CASSLTAGGGRETQYF | TRBV7-2 | TRBD2 | TRBJ2-5 | few
TGTGCCTTCGGCGCAGGGGCTGGAAACACCATATATTTT | CAFGAGAGNTIYF | TRBV7-9 | - | TRBJ1-3 | -
TGTGCCAGCAGTCCACCCCCGGGACAGGGGGTTATCACCCTCCACTTT | CASSPPPGQGVITLHF | TRBV28 | TRBD1 | TRBJ1-6 | -
TGTGCCAGCAGTTCTCCGGGACAGGGGGGCGGCTACACCTTC | CASSSPGQGGGYTF | TRBV28 | TRBD1 | TRBJ1-2 | -
TGTGCCTGCCAGACAGGGTGGGATAATTCACCCCTCCACTTT | CACQTGWDNSPLHF | TRBV30 | TRBD1 | TRBJ1-6 | -
TGTGCCAGCTCACCACGAAGTGGAGGAGCTAACTATGGCTACACCTTC | CASSPRSGGANYGYTF | TRBV18 | - | TRBJ1-2 | -
TGTGCCAGCAGCCTCAGTCGTACGGGATCAGATACGCAGTATTTT | CASSLSRTGSDTQYF | TRBV7-3 | - | TRBJ2-3 | -
TGTGCCAGCAGTTCGGGGTCGAAGCCCCAGCATTTT | CASSSGSKPQHF | TRBV28 | - | TRBJ1-5 | -
TGTGCCAGCAGCCAACCTCTAGCGGGAGTAAGTGGGCAGTACTTC | CASSQPLAGVSGQYF | TRBV3-1/TRBV3-2 | TRBD2 | TRBJ2-7 | -
TGTGCCAGCAGCCAGTGGGCTCTCCGACCCAGAGAGACCCAGTACTTC | CASSQWALRPRETQYF | TRBV11-2 | - | TRBJ2-5 | -
TGTGCCAGCAGCCCTCGGCTAGCGGGAGATACGGGGACCCAGTACTTC | CASSPRLAGDTGTQYF | TRBV11-1 | TRBD2 | TRBJ2-5 | -
TGTGCCAGCGACACCTCTGGGGCCAACGTCCTGACTTTC | CASDTSGANVLTF | TRBV5-5 | - | TRBJ2-6 | -
TGTGCCAGCACGGGACAGTTTGAGCAGTTCTTC | CASTGQFEQFF | TRBV2 | TRBD1 | TRBJ2-1 | once
TGTGCCACCAGTATCAGGGGGGTCCTGGGAAAACTGTTTTTT | CATSIRGVLGKLFF | TRBV15 | TRBD1 | TRBJ1-4 | -
TGTGCCAGCAGTTTAGAGAGGGGGACTAATGAAAAACTGTTTTTT | CASSLERGTNEKLFF | TRBV28 | - | TRBJ1-4 | -
TGTGCCAGCAGCCCCGGGGCTAGCGGCTACAATGAGCAGTTCTTC | CASSPGASGYNEQFF | TRBV7-9 | TRBD2 | TRBJ2-1 | few
TGTGCCAGCAGCTTGGACGGTGTCTCATCCTACGAGCAGTACTTC | CASSLDGVSSYEQYF | TRBV5-4 | - | TRBJ2-7 | -
TGTGCCAGCAGTCACAGGGGGCTTTCTGAAGCTTTCTTT | CASSHRGLSEAFF | TRBV2 | TRBD1 | TRBJ1-1 | -
TGTGCCAGCAGTTTGACTAGCGGGTTCAATGAGCAGTTCTTC | CASSLTSGFNEQFF | TRBV27 | TRBD2 | TRBJ2-1 | -
TGTGCCAGTAGTATCCGGTGGAGGGCAGGAAACACCATATATTTT | CASSIRWRAGNTIYF | TRBV19 | - | TRBJ1-3 | once
TGTGCCAGCAGCCCCGGACAGGCCGGAAAGGGTAGAACCCAGTACTTC | CASSPGQAGKGRTQYF | TRBV27 | TRBD1 | TRBJ2-5 | -
TGTGCCAGCAGCTTGGATAGCGGGAGTCTCAATGAGCAGTTCTTC | CASSLDSGSLNEQFF | TRBV5-4 | TRBD2 | TRBJ2-1 | -
TGTGCCAGCAGTAAACGCGCAGGGGTCCGAATCACAGATACGCAGTATTTT | CASSKRAGVRITDTQYF | TRBV27 | - | TRBJ2-3 | -
TGTGCCAGCAGGAGGCTAGGCCGGGACATCGGTTTTTACAATGAGCAGTTCTTC | CASRRLGRDIGFYNEQFF | TRBV28 | - | TRBJ2-1 | -
TGTGCCAGCAGTCCCTCGGGACAGGGGGAACTTGAGCAGTTCTTC | CASSPSGQGELEQFF | TRBV28 | TRBD1 | TRBJ2-1 | -
TGTGCCAGCAGCCTGGGGACAGTTACCTACGAGCAGTACTTC | CASSLGTVTYEQYF | TRBV7-9 | TRBD1 | TRBJ2-7 | -
TGTGCCAGCAGTTATCGGTGGGATACGCAGTATTTT | CASSYRWDTQYF | TRBV28 | - | TRBJ2-3 | -
TGTGCCAGCTCACCATCAGCAGGGGGCTATGGCTACACCTTC | CASSPSAGGYGYTF | TRBV18 | TRBD1 | TRBJ1-2 | -
TGTGCCAGTAGCCTGGGACAGGGGAGCACTGAAGCTTTCTTT | CASSLGQGSTEAFF | TRBV19 | TRBD1 | TRBJ1-1 | -
TGTGCCAGCAGCGTAGATAGCGGGGATTACACCGGGGAGCTGTTTTTT | CASSVDSGDYTGELFF | TRBV9 | TRBD2 | TRBJ2-2 | -
TGTGCCAGCAGTTTATCAAGGTGGGGCAGCGGGAATCAGTACTTC | CASSLSRWGSGNQYF | TRBV28 | TRBD2 | TRBJ2-7 | -
TGTGCCAGCAGTTACTCGAAGCGGTCCAACGAGCAGTACTTC | CASSYSKRSNEQYF | TRBV6-5 | - | TRBJ2-7 | -
TGTGCCAGCAGCGTAGATAGCAGGGGGGCTGAAGCTTTCTTT | CASSVDSRGAEAFF | TRBV9 | TRBD1 | TRBJ1-1 | once
TGCGCCAGCAGCTTGTATGAGGGGGCCACTGAAGCTTTCTTT | CASSLYEGATEAFF | TRBV5-1 | TRBD1 | TRBJ1-1 | -
TGTGCCAGCAGCACGGACAGGGCCGGCGGCTACACCTTC | CASSTDRAGGYTF | TRBV6-5 | TRBD1 | TRBJ1-2 | -
TGTGCCAGCAGTAGCCCAGGACTAGCGAGCAATGAGCAGTTCTTC | CASSSPGLASNEQFF | TRBV28 | TRBD2 | TRBJ2-1 | -
TGCAGCGTTGAATTGGGACTAGCGGGAGGAGTATTCACAGATACGCAGTATTTT | CSVELGLAGGVFTDTQYF | TRBV29-1 | TRBD2 | TRBJ2-3 | -
TGTGCCAGCAGACCCCCAGGGACAGGGACAGGCTCCTATAATTCACCCCTCCACTTT | CASRPPGTGTGSYNSPLHF | TRBV28 | TRBD1 | TRBJ1-6 | -
TGTGCCTGGAGCGACGGAGCGGGAGGTTTCACAGATACGCAGTATTTT | CAWSDGAGGFTDTQYF | TRBV30 | TRBD2 | TRBJ2-3 | -
TGTGCCAGCAGTTACAAGGGGCTTGGAAACACCATATATTTT | CASSYKGLGNTIYF | TRBV6-6 | - | TRBJ1-3 | -
TGTGCCAGTAGCCTCACAGGGAATTCACCCCTCCACTTT | CASSLTGNSPLHF | TRBV19 | - | TRBJ1-6 | few
TGTGCCAGCAGCTTGTTAACAGACTCCTACGAGCAGTACTTC | CASSLLTDSYEQYF | TRBV5-6 | - | TRBJ2-7 | -
TGTGCCAGTAGCCTAGGACAGGGGGCGGGGGAGCAGTACTTC | CASSLGQGAGEQYF | TRBV19 | TRBD1 | TRBJ2-7 | -
TGTGCCAGCAGTCTCTCGACTAGCGGGAGGAGAACCTACAATGAGCAGTTCTTC | CASSLSTSGRRTYNEQFF | TRBV6-6 | TRBD2 | TRBJ2-1 | -